This T cell receptor (beta chain) was profiled in a study of early T cells in non-severe SARS-CoV-2 infection. Study at large: With bulk RNA from unsorted whole blood as input, sequencing yielded unpaired chains.

The CDR3 sequence is 11 residues long. V lost 10 bases and J lost 5, with 11 bases in between. Individually, cDNA molecules had unique molecular identifiers attached to them. TCRdb itself ran the 5' RACE reads through MiXCR, one entry per CDR3 protein. This table has some 30,000 distinct CDR3 sequences, roughly 5% appearing once. Turning to this clonotype: What it binds is unknown.

Study-level findings and limits: Private and CD4 specificities were missed by VDJdb matching, skewed to anti-spike CD8.

Sequencing used whole blood. The V and J genes are TRBV12-3 or TRBV12-4 and TRBJ1-2; unclear D gene. This sequence was found in an adult who was a healthcare worker with PCR-confirmed SARS-CoV-2 infection or an uninfected control (not recorded which). The CDR3 DNA follows: TGTGCCACCCGTGGAGGGTATGGCTACACCTTC. It specifies CATRGGYGYTF.